The next 22 T cell receptor beta chains were all read from a single sample in a study of T cells in localized non-small cell lung cancer. Produced via immunoSEQ multiplex PCR; TCRdb's table is partial and in-frame only. This repertoire shows 30,000 to 35,000 clones, 88% found once; its top ten account for 4.2%. Source: peripheral blood, taken before any cancer treatment. Receptors originate from a woman aged 40 to 75 with stage I lung adenocarcinoma.

In nucleotides, the CDR3 is TGTGCCAGTCGAGCGGGGACCAATTTCGCCTACGAGCAGTACTTC. Protein sequence: CASRAGTNFAYEQYF. The chain recombines TRBV2 with TRBJ2-7; 7 positions agree with TRBD2. V dropped 9 bases and J dropped 2; count of bases not matched to a gene: 13. This CDR3 contains 15 residues. Germline loops: CDR1 SNHLY, CDR2 FYNNEI.

The J gene is TRBJ1-5, the V gene TRBV4-3; 12 bases align to TRBD1. CDR1 and CDR2 (germline): LGHNA, YSLEER. This CDR3 has 15 residues. J gave up 6 bases and V 3 bases, and 3 bases lay outside the gene matches. CDR3 DNA sequence: TGCGCCAGCAGCCAGGGGACAGGGGGCGGTCAGCCCCAGCATTTT. This encodes CASSQGTGGGQPQHF.

The rearrangement joins TRBV29-1 to TRBJ2-7, with 8 bases lining up with TRBD1. This CDR3 comprises 14 residues. Germline V CDR1 and CDR2: SQVTM, ANQGSEA. V gave up 6 bases and J gave up 4 bases; unmatched junction bases: 11. The CDR3, as DNA: TGCAGCGTCCCTGGACAGGGCACCCCTTACGAGCAGTACTTC. Residues: CSVPGQGTPYEQYF.

The chain is built from TRBV7-3 and TRBJ1-1; a possible D gene is TRBD1 (5 bases). The V and J ends lost 5 bases and 4 bases respectively, with 8 bases between them. Germline V gene lookup returns CDR1 SGHTA and CDR2 FQGTGA. This CDR3 comprises 12 residues. The CDR3 is CASSGGTTEAFF. CDR3 sequence (DNA): TGTGCCAGCAGCGGAGGGACCACTGAAGCTTTCTTT.

V is TRBV9 and J is TRBJ1-3, with 11 bases that match TRBD1. V was pared by 5 bases and J by 0 bases, with 10 bases of the junction left unmatched. Germline lookup yields CDR1 SGDLS and CDR2 YYNGEE. This CDR3 has 18 residues. The CDR3 spells CASSRYGQGAISGNTIYF. As DNA, the CDR3 is TGTGCCAGCAGTCGTTACGGACAGGGGGCCATCTCTGGAAACACCATATATTTT.

The rearrangement links TRBV10-3 to TRBJ2-1, with TRBD2 matching 11 bases. There are 18 residues in the CDR3. V lost 3 bases, J lost 1 base, and 8 bases stayed unmatched. Germline CDR1 ENHRY, CDR2 SYGVKD. CDR3 in amino acids: CAISDPTSGGPSYNEQFF. The DNA of the CDR3 is TGTGCCATCAGTGACCCAACTAGCGGGGGTCCTTCCTACAATGAGCAGTTCTTC.

The chain recombines TRBV5-8 with TRBJ2-3, with 7 bases matching TRBD1. Germline V gives CDR1 SGHTS, CDR2 YDEGEE. V shed 2 bases and J 5 bases; nucleotides not matched to a gene: 14. CDR3 size: 17 residues. DNA for the CDR3: TGTGCCAGCAGCTTTGGCCGCAGGGGGACGGGACGAGATACGCAGTATTTT. Amino acid sequence: CASSFGRRGTGRDTQYF.

This chain links TRBV18 with TRBJ1-5, with D tentatively TRBD1 (5 bases). The V end lost 1 base, the J end lost 0 bases, and 13 bases lay between the germline ends. The CDR3 length is 17 residues. Germline CDR1 is KGHSH and CDR2 is LQKENI. In DNA, the CDR3 is TGTGCCAGCTCACCACGAGGGGCAGGAGTTAGCAATCAGCCCCAGCATTTT. This gives the protein CASSPRGAGVSNQPQHF.

This chain joins TRBV4-1 and TRBJ2-1; 10 bases fit TRBD2. This CDR3 comprises 15 residues. V dropped 3 bases and J dropped 10; count of bases not matched to a gene: 9. Germline values: CDR1 MGHRA, CDR2 YSYEKL. The CDR3, as DNA: TGCGCCAGCAGCCACGGACTAGCGGTCCCGGGGGAGCAGTTCTTC. Encoded protein: CASSHGLAVPGEQFF.

This clone was observed once. The V and J genes are TRBV6-5 and TRBJ2-1; unclear D gene. This CDR3 spans 14 amino acids. V was clipped by 0 bases and J by 3 bases, with 6 bases between them. CDR1 MNHEY and CDR2 SVGAGI come from the germline V gene. The CDR3 here is CASSYSLDYNEQFF. The DNA for the CDR3 is TGTGCCAGCAGTTACTCCTTGGACTACAATGAGCAGTTCTTC.

The J gene is TRBJ2-7, the V gene TRBV7-9; D unclear. This CDR3 has 11 residues. V shed 5 bases and J shed 4 bases, with 6 bases lying between them. Germline V gene data show CDR1 as SEHNR and CDR2 as FQNEAQ (reference sequence). CDR3 in DNA: TGTGCCAGCAGCCACCAATACGAGCAGTACTTC. Protein product: CASSHQYEQYF. The full variable domain, completed using reference TRBV7-9 and TRBJ2-7, is DTGVSQNPRHKITKRGQNVTFRCDPISEHNRLYWYRQTLGQGPEFLTYFQNEAQLEKSRLLSDRFSAERPKGSFSTLEIQRTEQGDSAMYLCASSHQYEQYFGPGTRLTVT.

The sample holds a few counts of this clone. This chain links TRBV29-1 with TRBJ2-7, with 8 nucleotides matching TRBD1. J gave up 0 bases and V 5 bases, and 9 bases lay outside the gene matches. Germline CDR1 and CDR2: SQVTM and ANQGSEA. The CDR3 extends over 15 amino acids. CDR3 DNA sequence: TGCAGCGTTTCGGGGTTGACAGGGGACTCCTACGAGCAGTACTTC. Protein sequence: CSVSGLTGDSYEQYF.

The V gene is TRBV9, the J gene TRBJ2-3, with 8 bases aligning to TRBD1. CDR1 and CDR2 (germline): SGDLS, YYNGEE. CDR3 length: 15 amino acids. Trimming at V came to 3 bases and at J to 2 bases, leaving 5 bases not matched to a gene. The CDR3, as DNA: TGTGCCAGCAGCGCCAGACAGGGGACCACAGATACGCAGTATTTT. This translates into CASSARQGTTDTQYF.

The J gene is TRBJ2-7, the V gene TRBV25-1, with a possible D match to TRBD2 (6 bases). The CDR3 spans 12 residues. V was clipped by 6 bases and J by 1 base, with 7 bases between them. Germline assignment: CDR1 MGHDK and CDR2 SYGVNS. The CDR3 coding sequence is TGTGCCAGCAGGGGGGGATCCTACGAGCAGTACTTC. Its protein product is CASRGGSYEQYF.

The rearrangement links TRBV29-1 to TRBJ1-1; TRBD1 aligns across 7 bases. The CDR3 has 12 residues. V dropped 6 bases and J dropped 6; count of bases not matched to a gene: 7. Germline CDR1 reads SQVTM; CDR2 reads ANQGSEA. CDR3 in DNA: TGCAGCGTGGTACAGGGGATCGCTGAAGCTTTCTTT. The encoded protein is CSVVQGIAEAFF.

The chain employs TRBV19 and TRBJ1-4; perhaps TRBD1 as D (6 bases). This CDR3 region has 17 residues. V lost 7 bases, J lost 7 bases, and 25 bases lay in between. Germline-derived CDR1 and CDR2 are LNHDA and SQIVND (reference sequence). Here the CDR3 reads CASISGRGIQGSEKLFF. CDR3 DNA sequence: TGTGCCAGTATTTCTGGCCGGGGGATTCAGGGGAGTGAAAAACTGTTTTTT.

The V gene is TRBV27, the J gene TRBJ2-7; D not resolved. V lost 2 bases and J lost 3, with 23 bases in between. Looked up from germline, CDR1 is MNHEY and CDR2 is SMNVEV (reference sequence). The CDR3 is made up of 18 amino acids. CDR3 protein: CASSLTAEVSVSGYEQYF. In DNA form, the CDR3 reads TGTGCCAGCAGTTTAACGGCAGAAGTTTCCGTTTCTGGCTACGAGCAGTACTTC.

This clone showed up just once. This rearrangement joins TRBV10-3 to TRBJ1-6, with TRBD1 identical over 8 bases. With 5 bases clipped from V and 8 bases from J, the junction kept 14 bases outside the gene matches. CDR3 length equals 17 residues. Germline assignment: CDR1 ENHRY and CDR2 SYGVKD. CDR3 nucleotide sequence: TGTGCCATCAGTAGTCCGGGACAGGAAATTTCGGATTCACCCCTCCACTTT. Protein product: CAISSPGQEISDSPLHF.

J is TRBJ2-3 and V is TRBV5-4; D could derive from TRBD1 or TRBD2 (6 bases each). The V and J ends lost 9 bases and 0 bases respectively, with 17 bases between them. Looked up from germline, CDR1 is SGHNT and CDR2 is YYREEE (reference sequence). CDR3 length: 15 amino acids. Here the CDR3 DNA reads TGTGCCATCTCTAAGGGGGGCCATAGCACAGATACGCAGTATTTT. This encodes CAISKGGHSTDTQYF.

The V call is TRBV2, the J call TRBJ2-2, with TRBD2 identical over 7 bases. Germline V CDR1 and CDR2: SNHLY, FYNNEI. CDR3 length: 14 amino acids. J gave up 6 bases and V 5 bases, and 6 bases lay outside the gene matches. The CDR3 reads CASSIRGGAGELFF. CDR3 DNA sequence: TGTGCCAGCAGTATTAGGGGAGGGGCCGGGGAGCTGTTTTTT.

The chain links TRBV4-3 to TRBJ1-2; D ambiguous. Germline CDR1 is LGHNA and CDR2 is YSLEER. The V end lost 3 bases, the J end lost 1 base, and 24 bases lay between the germline ends. The CDR3 has 19 residues. The CDR3 nucleotides read TGCGCCAGCAGCCAGGAAAGACTCCTTCAGTATTGGGATAACTATGGCTACACCTTC. This gives the protein CASSQERLLQYWDNYGYTF.

The V call is TRBV30, the J call TRBJ2-5, with 8 positions matching TRBD1. Germline V gene data show CDR1 as GTSNPN and CDR2 as SVGIG (reference sequence). CDR3 length equals 12 residues. V lost 5 bases and J lost 5; bases outside the gene matches: 4. CDR3 amino acids: CAWQGAGETQYF. CDR3 DNA sequence: TGTGCCTGGCAGGGGGCAGGGGAGACCCAGTACTTC. The entire variable domain, with the rest obtained from reference TRBV30 and TRBJ2-5, is as follows: SQTIHQWPATLVQPVGSPLSLECTVEGTSNPNLYWYRQAAGRGLQLLFYSVGIGQISSEVPQNLSASRPQDRQFILSSKKLLLSDSGFYLCAWQGAGETQYFGPGTRLLVL.